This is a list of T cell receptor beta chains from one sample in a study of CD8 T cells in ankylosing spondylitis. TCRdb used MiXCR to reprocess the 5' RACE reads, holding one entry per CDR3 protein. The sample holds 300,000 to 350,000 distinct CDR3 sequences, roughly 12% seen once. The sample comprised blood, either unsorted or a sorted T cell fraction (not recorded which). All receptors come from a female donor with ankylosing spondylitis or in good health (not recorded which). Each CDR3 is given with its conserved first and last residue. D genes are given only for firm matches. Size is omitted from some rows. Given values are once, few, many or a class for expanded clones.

CDR3 DNA: TGTGCCAGCAGTTATAAAGCCCTGGGCCAAAACATTCAGTACTTC
CDR3 protein: CASSYKALGQNIQYF
D gene: -
clone size: -
J gene: TRBJ2-4
CDR3 length: 15
V gene: TRBV6-2/TRBV6-3

CDR3 DNA: TGCGCCAGCAGCTTGGATCAGGGCACAGATACGCAGTATTTT
CDR3 protein: CASSLDQGTDTQYF
D gene: -
clone size: many
J gene: TRBJ2-3
CDR3 length: 14
V gene: TRBV5-1

CDR3 DNA: TGTGCCTTGAGCGATGGACTAGCGGGGGGCATTGAGCAGTTCTTC
CDR3 protein: CALSDGLAGGIEQFF
D gene: TRBD2
clone size: -
J gene: TRBJ2-1
CDR3 length: 15
V gene: TRBV30

CDR3 DNA: TGCAGCGTGCATACCGGGACAGGGATACTGAACTCCTACAATGAGCAGTTCTTC
CDR3 protein: CSVHTGTGILNSYNEQFF
D gene: TRBD1
clone size: -
J gene: TRBJ2-1
CDR3 length: 18
V gene: TRBV29-1

CDR3 DNA: TGCAGTGCTAGCAAAGACACAGTTAACAATGAGCAGTTCTTC
CDR3 protein: CSASKDTVNNEQFF
D gene: -
clone size: many
J gene: TRBJ2-1
CDR3 length: 14
V gene: TRBV20-1

CDR3 DNA: TGCGCCAGCAGCTCAATTAGGGCAGGCAATGAAAAACTGTTTTTT
CDR3 protein: CASSSIRAGNEKLFF
D gene: -
clone size: -
J gene: TRBJ1-4
CDR3 length: 15
V gene: TRBV4-1

CDR3 DNA: TGTGCCAGCAGTTTAAAGGGTGGTTCAGCTGAGCAGTTCTTC
CDR3 protein: CASSLKGGSAEQFF
D gene: -
clone size: -
J gene: TRBJ2-1
CDR3 length: 14
V gene: TRBV12-3/TRBV12-4

CDR3 DNA: TGTGCCAGCAACCCCCGGGGTAGTAATGAAAAACTGTTTTTT
CDR3 protein: CASNPRGSNEKLFF
D gene: -
clone size: many
J gene: TRBJ1-4
CDR3 length: 14
V gene: TRBV12-3/TRBV12-4

CDR3 DNA: TGTGCCAGCAGCCAAGTCAGCACTGAAGCTTTCTTT
CDR3 protein: CASSQVSTEAFF
D gene: -
clone size: -
J gene: TRBJ1-1
CDR3 length: 12
V gene: TRBV14

CDR3 DNA: TGCAGTGCTAGAGATCCACCGGGAGGGAAGGGAAACAAAAACATTCAGTACTTC
CDR3 protein: CSARDPPGGKGNKNIQYF
D gene: TRBD2
clone size: many
J gene: TRBJ2-4
CDR3 length: 18
V gene: TRBV20-1

CDR3 DNA: TGCAGTGCTAGACCGACAGGGGGCTACGAGCAGTACTTC
CDR3 protein: CSARPTGGYEQYF
D gene: TRBD1
clone size: many
J gene: TRBJ2-7
CDR3 length: 13
V gene: TRBV20-1

CDR3 DNA: TGCAGTGCTAGACCCTGGACAGGGGAGGTCTATGGCTACACCTTC
CDR3 protein: CSARPWTGEVYGYTF
D gene: TRBD1
clone size: many
J gene: TRBJ1-2
CDR3 length: 15
V gene: TRBV20-1

CDR3 DNA: TGCAGTGCTAGAGTGTCCGGTACCGGGGAGCTGTTTTTT
CDR3 protein: CSARVSGTGELFF
D gene: -
clone size: many
J gene: TRBJ2-2
CDR3 length: 13
V gene: TRBV20-1

CDR3 DNA: TGTGCCAGCAGCTTAGACGGGATAGATATCACTGAAGCTTTCTTT
CDR3 protein: CASSLDGIDITEAFF
D gene: -
clone size: -
J gene: TRBJ1-1
CDR3 length: 15
V gene: TRBV7-9

CDR3 DNA: TGCAGTGCTAGCGGGCCAGGGGGATCACCCCTCCACTTT
CDR3 protein: CSASGPGGSPLHF
D gene: TRBD1
clone size: many
J gene: TRBJ1-6
CDR3 length: 13
V gene: TRBV20-1

CDR3 DNA: TGTGCCAGCAGCCACAACCCGGACAGTGAAGCTTTCTTT
CDR3 protein: CASSHNPDSEAFF
D gene: -
clone size: many
J gene: TRBJ1-1
CDR3 length: 13
V gene: TRBV7-9

CDR3 DNA: TGCAGTGCTAGAGAACTGACAGGGCTCGCGCGGGGTAGCTCCTACAATGAGCAGTTCTTC
CDR3 protein: CSARELTGLARGSSYNEQFF
D gene: -
clone size: many
J gene: TRBJ2-1
CDR3 length: 20
V gene: TRBV20-1

CDR3 DNA: TGTGCCAGCAGTTTCCCCACAGCGAAACCCGGGACCCAGTACTTC
CDR3 protein: CASSFPTAKPGTQYF
D gene: -
clone size: many
J gene: TRBJ2-5
CDR3 length: 15
V gene: TRBV12-3/TRBV12-4

CDR3 DNA: TGCAGCGTCGGGACCGCTAGATACGAGCAGTACTTC
CDR3 protein: CSVGTARYEQYF
D gene: -
clone size: many
J gene: TRBJ2-7
CDR3 length: 12
V gene: TRBV29-1

CDR3 DNA: TGTGCCAGCAGCGTGGGGACAGCCAATGAGCAGTTCTTC
CDR3 protein: CASSVGTANEQFF
D gene: TRBD1
clone size: many
J gene: TRBJ2-1
CDR3 length: 13
V gene: TRBV2

CDR3 DNA: TGCAGTGCTAGAGTGCTAGACTCCTACGAGCAGTACTTC
CDR3 protein: CSARVLDSYEQYF
D gene: -
clone size: many
J gene: TRBJ2-7
CDR3 length: 13
V gene: TRBV20-1

CDR3 DNA: TGTGCCACCAGTGAGACCTCTGGGGCCAACGTCCTGACTTTC
CDR3 protein: CATSETSGANVLTF
D gene: -
clone size: many
J gene: TRBJ2-6
CDR3 length: 14
V gene: TRBV24-1

CDR3 DNA: TGTGCCAGCAGACTGGGACAGGGGGCTACCTACAATGAGCAGTTCTTC
CDR3 protein: CASRLGQGATYNEQFF
D gene: TRBD1
clone size: many
J gene: TRBJ2-1
CDR3 length: 16
V gene: TRBV7-2

CDR3 DNA: TGCGCCAGCAGGCCCGGACAGGGGACATTCTACGAGCAGTACTTC
CDR3 protein: CASRPGQGTFYEQYF
D gene: TRBD1
clone size: many
J gene: TRBJ2-7
CDR3 length: 15
V gene: TRBV5-1

CDR3 DNA: TGCGCCAGCAGTCCCGGGGGACTAGCGGGAGAGACGTGGACAGATACGCAGTATTTT
CDR3 protein: CASSPGGLAGETWTDTQYF
D gene: TRBD2
clone size: many
J gene: TRBJ2-3
CDR3 length: 19
V gene: TRBV5-1

CDR3 DNA: TGCAGTGCTAGCAGGCAGAGTCCTAACTATGGCTACACCTTC
CDR3 protein: CSASRQSPNYGYTF
D gene: -
clone size: many
J gene: TRBJ1-2
CDR3 length: 14
V gene: TRBV20-1

CDR3 DNA: TGTGCCAGCAGTTTTAGCGGGCGCTCCTACGAGCAGTACTTC
CDR3 protein: CASSFSGRSYEQYF
D gene: TRBD2
clone size: few
J gene: TRBJ2-7
CDR3 length: 14
V gene: TRBV28

CDR3 DNA: TGCGCCAGCAGCTCCCCTGGCAGTTACGAGCAGTACTTC
CDR3 protein: CASSSPGSYEQYF
D gene: -
clone size: many
J gene: TRBJ2-7
CDR3 length: 13
V gene: TRBV5-1

CDR3 DNA: TGCGCCAGCAGCTTACCGGGTGGAGGACCCGACAATGAGCAGTTCTTC
CDR3 protein: CASSLPGGGPDNEQFF
D gene: -
clone size: many
J gene: TRBJ2-1
CDR3 length: 16
V gene: TRBV5-1

CDR3 DNA: TGTGCCATCAGCGGTCTAGCGGTACAAGAGACCCAGTACTTC
CDR3 protein: CAISGLAVQETQYF
D gene: TRBD2
clone size: many
J gene: TRBJ2-5
CDR3 length: 14
V gene: TRBV10-3

CDR3 DNA: TGTGCCAGCAGCCAAGATCGGCGGGGTGAGCAGTTCTTC
CDR3 protein: CASSQDRRGEQFF
D gene: -
clone size: many
J gene: TRBJ2-1
CDR3 length: 13
V gene: TRBV4-2

CDR3 DNA: TGTGCCAGCAGAGCTACCGGGACAGGGGGAACCGGGGAGCTGTTTTTT
CDR3 protein: CASRATGTGGTGELFF
D gene: TRBD1
clone size: -
J gene: TRBJ2-2
CDR3 length: 16
V gene: TRBV6-2/TRBV6-3

CDR3 DNA: TGTGCCACCAGCAGGTCCGGACAGAGGGATAAAGATACGCAGTATTTT
CDR3 protein: CATSRSGQRDKDTQYF
D gene: -
clone size: many
J gene: TRBJ2-3
CDR3 length: 16
V gene: TRBV15

CDR3 DNA: TGTGCCACCAGCCCCGAGACAGGGCGCGAAAAACTGTTTTTT
CDR3 protein: CATSPETGREKLFF
D gene: TRBD1
clone size: many
J gene: TRBJ1-4
CDR3 length: 14
V gene: TRBV15

CDR3 DNA: TGCAGTGCCCCCTCCAGCGGGGGTACAGATACGCAGTATTTT
CDR3 protein: CSAPSSGGTDTQYF
D gene: TRBD2
clone size: many
J gene: TRBJ2-3
CDR3 length: 14
V gene: TRBV20-1

CDR3 DNA: TGTGCCAGCAAGTGGGACAGGGGCAGCTACGAGCAGTACTTC
CDR3 protein: CASKWDRGSYEQYF
D gene: TRBD1
clone size: few
J gene: TRBJ2-7
CDR3 length: 14
V gene: TRBV2

CDR3 DNA: TGTGCCAGCAGTTTAGAGGGGGACCAAGACGAGCAGTACTTC
CDR3 protein: CASSLEGDQDEQYF
D gene: -
clone size: many
J gene: TRBJ2-7
CDR3 length: 14
V gene: TRBV12-3/TRBV12-4

CDR3 DNA: TGTGCCAGCAGCTTATTAGGGACAGGGGTCGCCTATGGCTACACCTTC
CDR3 protein: CASSLLGTGVAYGYTF
D gene: TRBD1
clone size: -
J gene: TRBJ1-2
CDR3 length: 16
V gene: TRBV11-2

CDR3 DNA: TGTGCCTGGAGTGTTGGGATACAGGAATCTGAAGCTTTCTTT
CDR3 protein: CAWSVGIQESEAFF
D gene: -
clone size: many
J gene: TRBJ1-1
CDR3 length: 14
V gene: TRBV30